This T cell receptor (beta chain) was sequenced during a study of shared clonotypes between healthy human individuals. Study at large: Those who served as donors were a couple of women and three men between the ages of 18 and 49. Study findings and constraints: Only blood was sampled; tissue repertoires likely differ. Non-shared clonotypes were found to have lower generation probabilities than the clonotypes that were shared by all four of the sorted-subset donors.

Concerning this clone: Antigen specificity is unknown.

Deep was the level used in running the assay. Clones were read by immunoSEQ multiplex PCR, and TCRdb kept only the in-frame ones, dropping some. Here the sample spans over 850,000 clones, around three quarters being singletons. The receptor comes from a man younger than 35 in good health. Some clones in this sample may be carry-over from other donors' samples. The sequenced material came from memory CD4+ T cells from PBMCs. The subset is: CD45RA-negative fraction.

CDR3 DNA sequence: TGCGCCAGCAGCTTGTTGCGACGTGACCAAGAGACCCAGTACTTC. Its protein product is CASSLLRRDQETQYF. The rearrangement joins TRBV5-1 to TRBJ2-5; D not resolved. CDR3 length: 15 amino acids. Germline CDR1 and CDR2: SGHRS and YFSETQ. Trimming cost V 1 base and J 0 bases, with 10 bases left between them.